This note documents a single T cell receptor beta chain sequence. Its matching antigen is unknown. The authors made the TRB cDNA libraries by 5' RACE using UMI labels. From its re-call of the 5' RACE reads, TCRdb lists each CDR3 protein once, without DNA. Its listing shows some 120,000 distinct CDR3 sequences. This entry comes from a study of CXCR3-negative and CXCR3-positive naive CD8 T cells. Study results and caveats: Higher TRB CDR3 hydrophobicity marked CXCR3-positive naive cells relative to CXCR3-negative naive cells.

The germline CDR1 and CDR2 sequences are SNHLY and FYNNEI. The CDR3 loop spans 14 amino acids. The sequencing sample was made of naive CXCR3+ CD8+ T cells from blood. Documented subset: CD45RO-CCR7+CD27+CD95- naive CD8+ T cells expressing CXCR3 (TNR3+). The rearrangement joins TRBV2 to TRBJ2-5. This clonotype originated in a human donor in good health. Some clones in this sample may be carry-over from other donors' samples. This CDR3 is CASSPDPNLETQYF.